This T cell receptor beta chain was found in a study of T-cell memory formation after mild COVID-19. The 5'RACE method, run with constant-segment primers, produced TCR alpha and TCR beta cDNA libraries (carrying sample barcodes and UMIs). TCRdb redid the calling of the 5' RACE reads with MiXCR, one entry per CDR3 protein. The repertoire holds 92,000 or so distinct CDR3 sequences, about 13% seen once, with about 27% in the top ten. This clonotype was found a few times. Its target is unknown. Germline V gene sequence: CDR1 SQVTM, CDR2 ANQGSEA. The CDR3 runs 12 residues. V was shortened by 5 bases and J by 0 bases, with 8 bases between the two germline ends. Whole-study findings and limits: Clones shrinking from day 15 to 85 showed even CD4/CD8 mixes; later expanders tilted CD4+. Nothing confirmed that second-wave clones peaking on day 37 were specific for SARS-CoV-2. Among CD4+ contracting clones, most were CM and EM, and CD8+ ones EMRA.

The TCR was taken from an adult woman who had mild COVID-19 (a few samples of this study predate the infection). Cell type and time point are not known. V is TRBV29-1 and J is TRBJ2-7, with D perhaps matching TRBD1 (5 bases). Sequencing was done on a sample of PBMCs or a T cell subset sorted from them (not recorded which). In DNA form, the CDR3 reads TGCAGCGTTTCAGGGAACTCCTACGAGCAGTACTTC. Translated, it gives CSVSGNSYEQYF.